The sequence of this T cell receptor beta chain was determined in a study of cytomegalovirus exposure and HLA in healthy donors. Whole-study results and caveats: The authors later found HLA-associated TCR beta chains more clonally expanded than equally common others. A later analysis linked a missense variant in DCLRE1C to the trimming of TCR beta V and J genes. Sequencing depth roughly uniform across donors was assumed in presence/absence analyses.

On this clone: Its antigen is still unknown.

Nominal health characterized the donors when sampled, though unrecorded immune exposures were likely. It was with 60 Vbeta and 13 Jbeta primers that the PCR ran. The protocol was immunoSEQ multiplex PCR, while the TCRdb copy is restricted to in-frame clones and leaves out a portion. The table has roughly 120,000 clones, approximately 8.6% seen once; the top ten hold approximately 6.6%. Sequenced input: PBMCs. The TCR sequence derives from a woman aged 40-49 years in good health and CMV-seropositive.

In DNA, the CDR3 is TGTGCCAGCTCACCACCGGCGCCGGGACAGGTAACGGAGCAGTACTTC. Its protein is CASSPPAPGQVTEQYF. The rearrangement joins TRBV18 to TRBJ2-7; the match to TRBD1 covers 8 bases. The V and J ends lost 0 bases and 7 bases, in that order; junction bases with no gene match: 11. This CDR3 comprises 16 residues. The germline gives CDR1 KGHSH, CDR2 LQKENI.